This T cell receptor (beta chain) comes out of a study of T cells after yellow fever vaccination (dated by TCRdb to about 2019). Regarding the research as a whole: The SMART-Seq v4 Ultra Low Input RNA kit was used to prepare libraries from fractions with low cell numbers. To follow T-cell clones before and after primary and booster YFV17D yellow fever vaccination, bulk TCR alpha and beta repertoires were sequenced over time. The cohort comprised two healthy male donors, one aged 18 to 30 and one aged 30 to 39 years. Blood samples were taken at several timepoints before and after primary and secondary immunization, and bulk PBMC replicates and cell subsets were isolated. What the authors observed across the whole study: Most clones expanded after primary vaccination were re-detected after the booster (almost 97% of CD4 and about nine tenths of CD8), suggesting broad memory maintenance. The study included only a couple of donors, which limits how far the findings can be generalized. Compared with the primary T-cell response, the secondary T-cell response was faster but weaker, reaching its peak on day 5 rather than on day 15. A small share of clonotypes occurred in both CD4 and CD8 compartments, likely arising from convergent recombination. FACS-sorted repertoires could contain abundant contaminating clonotypes from the bulk population, so computational filtering was required.

According to the study, the label for this sample's treatment or condition signals: live attenuated yellow fever vaccine strain. At each blood-draw timepoint, two biological replicates of bulk PBMCs were collected. PBMCs were isolated from peripheral blood using a standard Ficoll-Paque protocol. TriZol was used to extract RNA from bulk PBMCs, from CD4 and CD8 fractions, and from dextramer-positive and dextramer-negative fractions. Spanning cysteine to phenylalanine, the CDR3 consists of 13 amino acids. Only the CDR3 region is kept as DNA, spanning 39 bases read in frame from base 1. CDR1 and CDR2, looked up from the germline V gene, are SGHVS and FQNEAQ. V loses 6 bases, J loses 1 base, and the germline ends lie 9 bases apart. This clonotype was detected a few times. There is no known antigen for this receptor. No base-level quality is on record; no much larger clone is a single base apart. Synthesis of TCR cDNA relied on 5'RACE template switching, a step that introduced a universal primer site along with unique molecular identifiers. Priming of cDNA synthesis was performed from both the TCR alpha and TCR beta constant segments. Library amplification involved two PCR steps, and the second step added sample barcodes and sequencing adapters. Sequencing of libraries was performed on Illumina HiSeq 2500 (2x100 bp) or NovaSeq (2x150 bp). Per the authors' processing: MIGEC was used to demultiplex reads and collapse the reads into UMI consensus sequences, and MiXCR was used for V(D)J alignment. Using edgeR on replicate PBMC samples, clonotypes were called vaccine-responding if FDR was below 0.01 and the log2 fold change was above 5 up to day 15. Each bulk clonotype received a CD4 or CD8 identity based on whether the sequenced CD4 or CD8 repertoire contained that clonotype at higher abundance. The raw public reads went through TCRdb reprocessing: fastp at Q25, MiXCR clone calling, in-frame beta chains kept. Entries are consolidated by CDR3 protein sequence, retaining the most common genes and DNA. For this entry, the V and J calls and clone size follow TCRdb and not the study's own pipeline. The sample table shows roughly 310,000 distinct CDR3 sequences, and 8.7% are seen once. Roughly 17% of the sample rests with the top ten.

This receptor chain uses TRBV7-8 and TRBJ1-2; the D gene remains uncertain. Sequenced material: PBMCs, taken on the day of the first yellow fever vaccination. The TCR originated in a man younger than 30 who received the YFV17D yellow fever vaccine. The CDR3 protein is CASRYKDNYGYTF. The sequenced DNA: TGTGCCAGCAGATACAAGGATAACTATGGCTACACCTTC.